The 19 T cell receptor beta chains given below trace back to one sample, sequenced in a study of OX40 agonist ivuxolimab in advanced cancers. Libraries came from the immunoSEQ multiplex PCR assay. TCRdb stores this immuneACCESS table with in-frame sequences only. Part of the clones is absent; in the studies checked, under half of the shortfall reflects unresolved V genes, and no reason is known for the rest. Across this sample there are 130,000 or so clones, with 90% to 95% seen only once. The ten largest clones capture roughly 1% of the sample. The source material was CD4+ or CD8+ T cells sorted from blood, sampled in a trial of the OX40 agonist ivuxolimab. The receptors come from an adult with an advanced solid tumor such as melanoma, head and neck, liver or kidney cancer.

Concerning this clone itself: The junction and the germline gene differ at one end; a read error may be behind it. This chain joins TRBV7-7 and TRBJ2-5, with TRBD2 matching over 11 bases. CDR1 and CDR2 from the germline V gene are SSHAT and FNYEAQ (reference sequence). The CDR3 consists of 14 residues. For the CDR3, the DNA is TGTGCTAGCAGCCCTCGAGGGACTAGCGGGACCCAGTACTTC. Protein: CASSPRGTSGTQYF. The whole variable domain, filled in from reference TRBV7-7 and TRBJ2-5, reads GAGVSQSPRYKVTKRGQDVTLRCDPISSHATLYWYQQALGQGPEFLTYFNYEAQPDKSGLPSDRFSAERPEGSISTLTIQRTEQRDSAMYRCASSPRGTSGTQYFGPGTRLLVL.

The V call is TRBV28, the J call TRBJ1-2; TRBD1 is a possible D gene (5 bases). The CDR3 is 12 residues long. CDR1 is MDHEN and CDR2 is SYDVKM in the germline V gene. V lost 5 bases and J lost 3, with 7 bases in between. The DNA of the CDR3 is TGTGCCAGCAGTACAGGATACTATGGCTACACCTTC. Amino acids: CASSTGYYGYTF.

The V call is TRBV11-2, the J call TRBJ2-5, with D tentatively TRBD2 (6 bases). This CDR3 comprises 17 residues. Germline CDR1 and CDR2: SGHAT and FQNNGV. With 1 base removed from V and 5 bases from J, the gap between germline ends came to 20 bases. In nucleotides, the CDR3 is TGTGCCAGCAGCTTAGCGGCAGGGACTCCAAAAAGGGAGACCCAGTACTTC. Its protein is CASSLAAGTPKRETQYF.

V and J are TRBV18 and TRBJ2-7; weak D call: TRBD1 (5 bases). The CDR3 runs 13 residues. Germline CDR1 is KGHSH and CDR2 is LQKENI. Trimming stripped 3 bases from V and 5 bases from J, with 11 bases between. The CDR3 DNA reads as TGTGCCAGCTCACCCTTCAGGGTCGACGAGCAGTACTTC. Amino acid sequence: CASSPFRVDEQYF.

The gene calls are TRBV6-6 and TRBJ2-7; the D gene is possibly TRBD1 (6 bases). The V end lost 6 bases, the J end lost 6 bases, and 12 bases lay between the germline ends. The CDR3 runs to 12 residues. CDR1 and CDR2 from the germline V gene are MNHNY and SVGAGI (reference sequence). CDR3 amino acids: CASRAGDREQYF. The CDR3 region has the DNA TGTGCCAGCAGGGCAGGGGACCGCGAGCAGTACTTC.

The J gene is TRBJ1-5, the V gene TRBV18, with D possibly being TRBD1 (5 bases). The CDR3 covers 13 residues. CDR1 and CDR2 (germline): KGHSH, LQKENI. Trimming stripped 1 base from V and 5 bases from J, with 6 bases between. The CDR3 region has the DNA TGTGCCAGCTCACCACGGGGGGATCAGCCCCAGCATTTT. Its protein is CASSPRGDQPQHF.

V gene TRBV6-6 combines with J gene TRBJ2-7; TRBD1 is a possible D gene (6 bases). Trimming stripped 6 bases from V and 6 bases from J, with 18 bases between. The CDR3 spans 14 residues. CDR1 and CDR2 from the germline V gene are MNHNY and SVGAGI (reference sequence). CDR3 in DNA: TGTGCCAGCAGGCCCCGGACAGTTTCCCTCGAGCAGTACTTC. Encoded protein: CASRPRTVSLEQYF.

The chain links TRBV4-3 to TRBJ1-2, with 8 bases identical to TRBD1. Germline lookup yields CDR1 LGHNA and CDR2 YSLEER. The CDR3 sequence is 16 residues long. Unmatched junction bases numbered 11, after V lost 0 bases and J lost 8 bases. The chain's CDR3 is CASSQDWRTGREGYTF. CDR3 DNA: TGCGCCAGCAGCCAAGATTGGCGGACAGGGAGGGAGGGCTACACCTTC.

The chain uses TRBV6-6 and TRBJ1-2; 7 nucleotides match TRBD1. Losses at the gene ends were 6 bases for V and 6 bases for J; bases not matched to a gene: 7. Germline assignment: CDR1 MNHNY and CDR2 SVGAGI (reference sequence). CDR3 size: 13 residues. In DNA, the CDR3 is TGTGCCAGCAGAGAGACAGGGTCAAATGGCTACACCTTC. Its translation is CASRETGSNGYTF.

V usage is TRBV19 and J usage is TRBJ2-3; D not certain. Germline loops: CDR1 LNHDA, CDR2 SQIVND (reference sequence). Trimming shortened V by 9 bases and J by 4 bases, and 11 bases separated the two germline ends. This CDR3 is built from 12 residues. The CDR3 here is CASSRRADTQYF. CDR3 in DNA: TGTGCCAGCTCCCGCCGGGCAGATACGCAGTATTTT.

The chain couples TRBV28 to TRBJ1-3; the D is unclear. Trimming removed 3 bases at V and 3 bases at J, with 6 bases between. The germline gives CDR1 MDHEN, CDR2 SYDVKM. The CDR3 contains 13 residues. The CDR3 is CASSFAVGNTIYF. CDR3 bases: TGTGCCAGCAGTTTCGCAGTTGGAAACACCATATATTTT. Drawing the rest from reference TRBV28 and TRBJ1-3, the complete variable domain is DVKVTQSSRYLVKRTGEKVFLECVQDMDHENMFWYRQDPGLGLRLIYFSYDVKMKEKGDIPEGYSVSREKKERFSLILESASTNQTSMYLCASSFAVGNTIYFGEGSWLTVV.

J is TRBJ1-4 and V is TRBV5-4; D ambiguous. CDR3 length: 15 amino acids. Trimming cost V 7 bases and J 3 bases, with 16 bases left between them. Germline V gives CDR1 SGHNT, CDR2 YYREEE (reference sequence). For the CDR3, the DNA is TGTGCCAGCCAGCCTCGGAGTTATCCTAATGAAAAACTGTTTTTT. Protein: CASQPRSYPNEKLFF.

This CDR3 is CASSLGDRENTEAFF. CDR3 DNA: TGCGCCAGCAGCTTGGGAGACAGGGAGAACACTGAAGCTTTCTTT. The chain combines TRBV5-1 with TRBJ1-1, with 7 bases lining up with TRBD1. CDR3 length: 15 residues. Trimming removed 0 bases from V and 1 base from J; junction bases left unmatched: 3. Looked up from germline, CDR1 is SGHRS and CDR2 is YFSETQ. Full variable domain (rest looked up from reference TRBV5-1 and TRBJ1-1): KAGVTQTPRYLIKTRGQQVTLSCSPISGHRSVSWYQQTPGQGLQFLFEYFSETQRNKGNFPGRFSGRQFSNSRSEMNVSTLELGDSALYLCASSLGDRENTEAFFGQGTRLTVV.

The CDR3 region has the DNA TGTGCCAGCAGCTTAACAACGGCGGTCTATGGCTACACCTTC. This gives the protein CASSLTTAVYGYTF. The chain joins TRBV11-2 to TRBJ1-2; D is unclear. Trimming left V 2 bases short and J 4 bases short, with 11 bases between. Germline loops: CDR1 SGHAT, CDR2 FQNNGV. This CDR3 spans 14 amino acids.

This clone was observed a handful of times. V is TRBV5-4 and J is TRBJ1-5; D gene unclear. The CDR3 is 12 residues long. Germline-derived CDR1 and CDR2 are SGHNT and YYREEE (reference sequence). The V gene lost 4 bases and the J gene lost 6 bases, with 8 bases spanning the gap. The CDR3 is CASSPFGQPQHF. The CDR3 DNA reads TGTGCCAGCAGCCCGTTCGGTCAGCCCCAGCATTTT.

This CDR3 reads CASSLEGLTGDEQFF. Written as DNA, the CDR3 is TGTGCCAGCAGCTTAGAGGGACTGACCGGGGATGAGCAGTTCTTC. The V and J genes are TRBV7-9 and TRBJ2-1, with D tentatively TRBD2 (6 bases). The V and J ends lost 1 base and 8 bases respectively, with 15 bases between them. This CDR3 spans 15 amino acids. Germline CDR1 and CDR2: SEHNR and FQNEAQ (reference sequence).

The table lists this clone with a count of one. The V call is TRBV5-4, the J call TRBJ2-5; 11 bases align to TRBD1. This CDR3 comprises 14 residues. Germline-derived CDR1 and CDR2 are SGHNT and YYREEE (reference sequence). Losses at the gene ends were 5 bases for V and 4 bases for J; bases not matched to a gene: 4. The CDR3 DNA sequence: TGTGCCAGCAGGCCGGGACAGGGGGGAGAGACCCAGTACTTC. It specifies CASRPGQGGETQYF.

The gene calls are TRBV30 and TRBJ2-1; 8 nucleotides line up with TRBD2. The CDR3 loop spans 14 amino acids. CDR1 and CDR2 (germline): GTSNPN, SVGIG (reference sequence). V lost 3 bases, J lost 5 bases, and 6 bases stayed unmatched. CDR3 sequence (DNA): TGTGCCTGGAGCACGACTAGCGCCCACAATGAGCAGTTCTTC. It specifies CAWSTTSAHNEQFF. The full variable domain, completed using reference TRBV30 and TRBJ2-1, is SQTIHQWPATLVQPVGSPLSLECTVEGTSNPNLYWYRQAAGRGLQLLFYSVGIGQISSEVPQNLSASRPQDRQFILSSKKLLLSDSGFYLCAWSTTSAHNEQFFGPGTRLTVL.

V gene TRBV28 combines with J gene TRBJ2-3; D unresolved. Germline CDR1 MDHEN, CDR2 SYDVKM. The V end was cut by 3 bases, the J end by 0 bases, with 7 bases between. The CDR3 runs to 14 residues. The CDR3 is CASSLKWSTDTQYF. CDR3 nucleotide sequence: TGTGCCAGCAGTTTGAAGTGGAGCACAGATACGCAGTATTTT.